What follows are 15 T cell receptor beta chains derived from one specimen sequenced in a study of blood T cell repertoires in COVID-19. Assay: immunoSEQ multiplex PCR; the TCRdb copy retains only in-frame clones and omits some. The table records roughly 420,000 clones, around nine tenths of them present only once. Sequenced material: PBMCs or T cells enriched from blood (not recorded which). The receptors originated from a woman in her 30s with acute COVID-19.

This clone was recorded once. The rearrangement links TRBV27 to TRBJ1-5; 7 bases align to TRBD1. Germline trimming cut 3 bases from V and 4 bases from J; bases unmatched to any gene: 6. Germline assignment: CDR1 MNHEY and CDR2 SMNVEV (reference sequence). The CDR3 covers 15 residues. CDR3 sequence: CASSFEGAGNQPQHF. The DNA for the CDR3 is TGTGCCAGCAGTTTCGAGGGGGCGGGTAATCAGCCCCAGCATTTT.

V gene TRBV7-3 combines with J gene TRBJ1-2; 10 nucleotides match TRBD1. The CDR3 is made up of 14 amino acids. J gave up 5 bases and V 5 bases, and 5 bases lay outside the gene matches. Germline V gives CDR1 SGHTA, CDR2 FQGTGA. The CDR3 protein is CASSRTGQGYGYTF. The CDR3, as DNA: TGTGCCAGCAGCAGGACGGGACAGGGGTATGGCTACACCTTC. The full variable domain, with the rest looked up from reference TRBV7-3 and TRBJ1-2, is GAGVSQTPSNKVTEKGKYVELRCDPISGHTALYWYRQSLGQGPEFLIYFQGTGAADDSGLPNDRFFAVRPEGSVSTLKIQRTERGDSAVYLCASSRTGQGYGYTFGSGTRLTVV.

V is TRBV5-5 and J is TRBJ2-3; TRBD2 matches at 13 bases. This CDR3 has 15 amino acids. Losses at the gene ends were 3 bases for V and 3 bases for J; bases not matched to a gene: 1. The germline gives CDR1 SGHKS, CDR2 YYEKEE (reference sequence). As DNA, the CDR3 is TGTGCCAGCAGCTGGGGACTAGCGGGAACAGATACGCAGTATTTT. Encoded protein: CASSWGLAGTDTQYF. Combining the CDR3 with reference TRBV5-5 and TRBJ2-3 gives the whole variable domain DAGVTQSPTHLIKTRGQQVTLRCSPISGHKSVSWYQQVLGQGPQFIFQYYEKEERGRGNFPDRFSARQFPNYSSELNVNALLLGDSALYLCASSWGLAGTDTQYFGPGTRLTVL.

The V gene is TRBV12-3 or TRBV12-4, the J gene TRBJ2-5, with D possibly TRBD2 on 6 matching bases. This CDR3 is 13 amino acids long. With 3 bases removed from V and 4 bases from J, the gap between germline ends came to 9 bases. CDR3 DNA: TGTGCCAGCAGTTTGTTGGGGGGAGAGACCCAGTACTTC. Protein product: CASSLLGGETQYF.

The chain recombines TRBV29-1 with TRBJ1-6; a possible D gene is TRBD1 (5 bases). This CDR3 spans 14 amino acids. V was trimmed by 7 bases and J by 13 bases, leaving 23 bases between them. Germline lookup yields CDR1 SQVTM and CDR2 ANQGSEA. CDR3 region: CSEKTVVARAPLHF. As DNA, the CDR3 is TGCAGCGAGAAGACAGTCGTGGCCAGAGCGCCCCTCCACTTT.

This sequence joins TRBV12-5 and TRBJ1-3, with D unclear. The CDR3 extends over 14 amino acids. Germline assignment: CDR1 LGHNT and CDR2 FRNRAP. V shed 7 bases and J shed 0 bases, with 10 bases lying between them. In DNA form, the CDR3 reads TGTGCTAGTGTCCAGAGCGGCTCTGGAAACACCATATATTTT. It specifies CASVQSGSGNTIYF.

For the CDR3, the DNA is TGTGCCAGCAAATCAGACAGGAGAAATTCACCCCTCCACTTT. Translated: CASKSDRRNSPLHF. This chain connects TRBV2 to TRBJ1-6; weak D call: TRBD1 (6 bases). The CDR3 consists of 14 residues. V was trimmed by 7 bases and J by 7 bases, leaving 14 bases between them. Germline V gene lookup returns CDR1 SNHLY and CDR2 FYNNEI.

CDR3 in amino acids: CASSRTERNSYEQYF. The CDR3 DNA reads as TGCGCCAGCAGTCGGACAGAAAGAAACTCCTACGAGCAGTACTTC. The gene calls are TRBV4-1 and TRBJ2-7; a possible D gene is TRBD1 (6 bases). The germline CDR1 and CDR2 sequences are MGHRA and YSYEKL. The V end lost 6 bases, the J end lost 0 bases, and 15 bases lay between the germline ends. The CDR3 sequence is 15 residues long.

This clone showed up just once. This sequence joins TRBV2 and TRBJ1-1; possible D gene TRBD1, 6 bases. The CDR3 contains 14 residues. V gave up 7 bases and J gave up 3 bases, with 15 bases separating them. From germline, CDR1 is SNHLY and CDR2 FYNNEI. The CDR3 sequence: CASMAARGYTEAFF. For the CDR3, the DNA is TGTGCCAGCATGGCGGCCAGGGGATACACTGAAGCTTTCTTT.

The CDR3 loop is CASSLGRTGTNYGYTF. The CDR3 nucleotides are TGTGCCAGCAGCTTGGGGAGGACAGGGACTAACTATGGCTACACCTTC. The chain recombines TRBV5-4 with TRBJ1-2; 8 bases are shared with TRBD1. J lost 0 bases, V lost 0 bases, and 4 bases had no gene match. CDR1 is SGHNT, CDR2 YYREEE, per germline (reference sequence). The CDR3 covers 16 residues.

V usage is TRBV6-2 or TRBV6-3 and J usage is TRBJ2-7; the D gene is possibly TRBD1 (5 bases). The CDR3 is 14 residues long. The germline V gene has CDR1 MNHEY and CDR2 SVGEGT. The V end lost 2 bases, the J end lost 6 bases, and 14 bases lay between the germline ends. CDR3 protein: CASSYGAGQSEQYF. DNA for the CDR3: TGTGCCAGCAGTTACGGGGCAGGGCAGTCCGAGCAGTACTTC.

The CDR3 loop reads CASSSSGGISDTQYF. The DNA for the CDR3 is TGTGCCAGCAGCAGTAGCGGGGGGATTTCAGATACGCAGTATTTT. The rearrangement links TRBV9 to TRBJ2-3, with 10 bases identical to TRBD2. Germline V gene lookup returns CDR1 SGDLS and CDR2 YYNGEE. The CDR3 covers 15 residues. After removal of 4 bases from V and 4 bases from J, the junction contained 6 bases not matched to a gene.

J is TRBJ2-7 and V is TRBV7-8; D might be TRBD2 (7 bases). Trimming took off 0 bases at V and 6 bases at J, with 12 bases between the two ends. Germline CDR1 reads SGHVS; CDR2 reads FQNEAQ. This CDR3 comprises 14 residues. The CDR3 DNA sequence: TGTGCCAGCAGCTTAGCGCGGGGGCGAATCGAGCAGTACTTC. It yields the protein CASSLARGRIEQYF.

The chain combines TRBV4-2 with TRBJ2-3; 10 positions match TRBD2. Germline CDR1 reads LGHNA; CDR2 reads YNFKEQ. Trimming at V came to 0 bases and at J to 5 bases, leaving 5 bases not matched to a gene. CDR3 length: 16 residues. In DNA form, the CDR3 reads TGTGCCAGCAGCCAAGAGCCCAGCGGGGGGGAAGATACGCAGTATTTT. It specifies CASSQEPSGGEDTQYF.

The chain is built from TRBV5-1 and TRBJ2-1, with 7 bases aligning to TRBD1. Germline V gives CDR1 SGHRS, CDR2 YFSETQ. The J segment lost 6 bases and the V segment lost 4 bases, leaving 7 bases of the junction unmatched. This CDR3 has 14 residues. The CDR3, as DNA: TGCGCCAGCAGCGCCCCCGGGACAGTCAATGAGCAGTTCTTC. Translation gives CASSAPGTVNEQFF.